This entry concerns a single T cell receptor (beta chain). As originally analysed: Reference gene primer amplification gave estimated nucleated cell counts. The method was immunoSEQ multiplex PCR; TCRdb's version includes in-frame clones alone and lacks a portion of them. The V and J calls and clone size are taken from that table; D and trimming were inferred from the DNA. The data hold around 200,000 clones, with more than 80% observed a single time. These data come from a study of blood T cell repertoires in COVID-19. In the study overall: Researchers got acute and convalescent COVID-19 samples from the United States, Italy and Spain.

Trimming shortened V by 0 bases and J by 6 bases, and 15 bases separated the two germline ends. There are 16 residues in the CDR3. The germline V gene has CDR1 MDHEN and CDR2 SYDVKM. Cohorts were assigned according to the clinical history that participants reported. The sample was PBMCs or T cells enriched from blood (not recorded which). The V call is TRBV28, the J call TRBJ1-5, with D perhaps matching TRBD1 (5 bases). The receptor was isolated from a man in his thirties or forties who had recovered from COVID-19. Written as DNA, the CDR3 is TGTGCCAGCAGTTTATGGTCTGGGGCGGGGGGTCAGCCCCAGCATTTT. This translates into CASSLWSGAGGQPQHF.